The 25 T cell receptor beta chains given below trace back to one sample, sequenced in a study of blood T cell repertoires in COVID-19. Libraries were prepared by immunoSEQ multiplex PCR; TCRdb keeps only in-frame clonotypes and omits some of them. The sample includes hundreds of thousands of clones, over 80% of them seen just once. Sequencing was carried out using PBMCs or T cells enriched from blood (not recorded which). These receptors were taken from a middle-aged woman who had recovered from COVID-19.

This chain links TRBV30 with TRBJ2-2; tentatively, D is TRBD1 (6 bases). The CDR3 runs 16 residues. The germline CDR1 and CDR2 sequences are GTSNPN and SVGIG (reference sequence). V was clipped by 1 base and J by 2 bases, with 14 bases between them. The CDR3 spells CAWSGVRGFNTGELFF. The CDR3 nucleotides are TGTGCCTGGAGTGGAGTCAGGGGATTTAACACCGGGGAGCTGTTTTTT. Combining the CDR3 with reference TRBV30 and TRBJ2-2 gives the whole variable domain SQTIHQWPATLVQPVGSPLSLECTVEGTSNPNLYWYRQAAGRGLQLLFYSVGIGQISSEVPQNLSASRPQDRQFILSSKKLLLSDSGFYLCAWSGVRGFNTGELFFGEGSRLTVL.

This rearrangement joins TRBV5-4 to TRBJ2-2; D is possibly TRBD1 (5 bases). Germline V CDR1 and CDR2: SGHNT, YYREEE (reference sequence). V was cut by 2 bases and J by 7 bases, with 6 bases left in between. This CDR3 is built from 12 residues. CDR3 sequence (DNA): TGTGCCAGCAGCTTAGACAGCGGGGAGCTGTTTTTT. The encoded protein is CASSLDSGELFF.

This chain links TRBV10-1 with TRBJ2-1; 7 bases are a match to TRBD1. From germline, CDR1 is WNHNN and CDR2 SYGVQD (reference sequence). The length of the CDR3 is 16 residues. V was clipped by 3 bases and J by 4 bases; unmatched bases: 9. The CDR3: CASSDQTGPDYNEQFF. The CDR3 region has the DNA TGCGCCAGCAGTGACCAGACAGGGCCCGATTACAATGAGCAGTTCTTC.

The gene calls are TRBV5-1 and TRBJ1-5, with D possibly being TRBD1 (6 bases). In germline, CDR1 is SGHRS, CDR2 YFSETQ. This CDR3 has 15 residues. The V end lost 9 bases, the J end lost 0 bases, and 16 bases lay between the germline ends. CDR3 residues: CANMGRGFSNQPQHF. The CDR3, as DNA: TGCGCCAACATGGGGAGGGGGTTTAGCAATCAGCCCCAGCATTTT.

This clone was observed once. This rearrangement joins TRBV6-5 to TRBJ2-7, with 7 bases fitting TRBD1. The CDR3 runs 15 residues. CDR1 MNHEY and CDR2 SVGAGI come from the germline V gene. After removal of 10 bases from V and 1 base from J, the junction contained 13 bases not matched to a gene. CDR3 residues: CATNDGGQSSYEQYF. Written as DNA, the CDR3 is TGTGCCACCAACGATGGGGGACAGAGTTCCTACGAGCAGTACTTC.

V gene TRBV5-1 combines with J gene TRBJ1-1, with D unclear. Deletions cut 0 bases from V and 0 bases from J, with 9 bases between. CDR3 length: 15 residues. Germline V CDR1 and CDR2: SGHRS, YFSETQ. Written as DNA, the CDR3 is TGCGCCAGCAGCTTGGCGGGGATCATGAACACTGAAGCTTTCTTT. This codes for CASSLAGIMNTEAFF. Complete variable domain (other parts from reference TRBV5-1 and TRBJ1-1): KAGVTQTPRYLIKTRGQQVTLSCSPISGHRSVSWYQQTPGQGLQFLFEYFSETQRNKGNFPGRFSGRQFSNSRSEMNVSTLELGDSALYLCASSLAGIMNTEAFFGQGTRLTVV.

This chain connects TRBV28 to TRBJ1-5, with 7 bases matching TRBD1. CDR1 is MDHEN, CDR2 SYDVKM, per germline. V dropped 6 bases and J dropped 2; count of bases not matched to a gene: 13. The CDR3 has 17 amino acids. The CDR3 sequence: CASSGDSLYSGNQPQHF. CDR3 sequence (DNA): TGTGCCAGCAGCGGGGACAGCCTTTACTCTGGCAATCAGCCCCAGCATTTT.

The chain links TRBV6-5 to TRBJ2-2; D might be TRBD1 (6 bases). The ends were cut back, 2 bases at V and 4 bases at J, with 11 bases in the middle. This CDR3 contains 15 residues. The germline gives CDR1 MNHEY, CDR2 SVGAGI. In DNA form, the CDR3 reads TGTGCCAGCAGTTACAGGACAGCTCCCACCGGGGAGCTGTTTTTT. Protein product: CASSYRTAPTGELFF.

The CDR3, as DNA: TGTGCCACCTCCTCAAGGTGGGCGGGGGGCGCGGATACGCAGTATTTT. Protein product: CATSSRWAGGADTQYF. The chain has TRBV5-6 and TRBJ2-3; 8 bases agree with TRBD2. Germline lookup yields CDR1 SGHDT and CDR2 YYEEEE. The J segment lost 6 bases and the V segment lost 9 bases, leaving 18 bases of the junction unmatched. The CDR3 has 16 residues.

The V call is TRBV5-6, the J call TRBJ2-1, with D tentatively TRBD2 (6 bases). The CDR3 has 16 amino acids. Germline V lookup: CDR1 SGHDT, CDR2 YYEEEE. V dropped 0 bases and J dropped 0 bases, with 10 bases sitting between them. The CDR3 sequence is CASSLGRESSYNEQFF. The CDR3 DNA sequence: TGTGCCAGCAGCTTGGGCCGGGAGAGCTCCTACAATGAGCAGTTCTTC.

The gene calls are TRBV12-5 and TRBJ1-5; TRBD1 matches 8 bases. The germline V gene has CDR1 LGHNT and CDR2 FRNRAP. The ends lost 0 bases at V and 7 bases at J; junction bases unmatched: 8. The CDR3 covers 16 residues. DNA for the CDR3: TGTGCTAGTGGTTTGGTACTCGGACAGGGAATACAGCCCCAGCATTTT. This translates into CASGLVLGQGIQPQHF.

The gene calls are TRBV5-4 and TRBJ2-5, with a possible D match to TRBD2 (6 bases). CDR1 and CDR2 from the germline V gene are SGHNT and YYREEE (reference sequence). The V and J ends lost 9 bases and 1 base respectively, with 13 bases between them. The CDR3 has 13 residues. This chain's CDR3 is CATGGMGQETQYF. The CDR3, as DNA: TGTGCCACTGGGGGGATGGGCCAAGAGACCCAGTACTTC.

V is TRBV28 and J is TRBJ2-3; 9 nucleotides align to TRBD2. Trimming removed 8 bases from V and 0 bases from J; junction bases left unmatched: 12. Germline assignment: CDR1 MDHEN and CDR2 SYDVKM. The CDR3 runs 17 residues. The CDR3 bases are TGTGCCAGCGCCTCCGGGACTAGCTGGCACAGCACAGATACGCAGTATTTT. This sequence encodes CASASGTSWHSTDTQYF.

The genes are TRBV20-1 and TRBJ2-4, with a possible D match to TRBD1 (6 bases). CDR1 is DFQATT and CDR2 is SNEGSKA in the germline V gene (reference sequence). CDR3 size: 11 residues. Trimming removed 7 bases at V and 6 bases at J, with 10 bases between. The CDR3 region is CSVQGGNIQYF. The DNA for the CDR3 is TGCAGTGTACAGGGCGGAAACATTCAGTACTTC.

The CDR3 is CASSHGGYTEAFF. DNA of the CDR3: TGTGCCAGCAGCCATGGGGGGTACACTGAAGCTTTCTTT. The genes are TRBV3-1 (or the pseudogene TRBV3-2) and TRBJ1-1, with D perhaps matching TRBD1 (5 bases). The ends were cut back, 3 bases at V and 3 bases at J, with 8 bases in the middle. Germline V gene data show CDR1 as LGHDT and CDR2 as YNNKEL (reference sequence). The CDR3 sequence is 13 residues long.

This clone was found once. This chain joins TRBV11-2 and TRBJ1-6, with a possible D match to TRBD1 (6 bases). Deletions cut 5 bases from V and 8 bases from J, with 16 bases between. Germline V gives CDR1 SGHAT, CDR2 FQNNGV. The CDR3 has 15 amino acids. CDR3 sequence reads: CASSPSGQSDSPLHF. CDR3 DNA: TGTGCCAGCAGCCCAAGTGGACAGAGCGATTCACCCCTCCACTTT.

This chain links TRBV27 with TRBJ1-1; no clear D gene. Trimming removed 4 bases from V and 12 bases from J, with 12 bases in between. The CDR3 totals 11 residues. CDR1 is MNHEY and CDR2 is SMNVEV in the germline V gene (reference sequence). CDR3 protein: CASSSRWMTFF. CDR3 bases: TGTGCCAGCAGTTCCAGGTGGATGACTTTCTTT.

The chain recombines TRBV9 with TRBJ1-5, with 8 bases matching TRBD1. Germline lookup yields CDR1 SGDLS and CDR2 YYNGEE. CDR3 length equals 14 residues. The junction had 4 bases not matched to a gene; V was cut back by 5 bases and J by 3 bases. Here the CDR3 DNA reads TGTGCCAGCAGTGCGACAGGGGCCAATCAGCCCCAGCATTTT. Translated: CASSATGANQPQHF. Together with reference TRBV9 and TRBJ1-5, the CDR3 gives the full variable domain: DSGVTQTPKHLITATGQRVTLRCSPRSGDLSVYWYQQSLDQGLQFLIQYYNGEERAKGNILERFSAQQFPDLHSELNLSSLELGDSALYFCASSATGANQPQHFGDGTRLSIL.

CDR3 protein: CASRGTGAGYGYTF. In DNA form, the CDR3 reads TGTGCCAGCAGGGGGACAGGGGCCGGCTATGGCTACACCTTC. The rearrangement joins TRBV27 to TRBJ1-2; 10 bases are a match to TRBD1. Unmatched junction bases numbered 5, after V lost 6 bases and J lost 4 bases. In germline, CDR1 is MNHEY, CDR2 SMNVEV (reference sequence). The CDR3 covers 14 residues.

The J gene is TRBJ1-2, the V gene TRBV27; D is ambiguous. CDR1 and CDR2 (germline): MNHEY, SMNVEV (reference sequence). The CDR3 is 14 residues long. V shed 3 bases and J shed 6 bases, with 14 bases lying between them. CDR3 coding DNA: TGTGCCAGCAGTTTTTACGGGAGTTTAAATGGCTACACCTTC. Encoded protein: CASSFYGSLNGYTF.

The J gene is TRBJ2-3, the V gene TRBV28; 15 positions agree with TRBD2. Germline V gives CDR1 MDHEN, CDR2 SYDVKM. This CDR3 comprises 17 residues. After removal of 6 bases from V and 10 bases from J, the junction contained 14 bases not matched to a gene. CDR3 region: CASRLSGGLAGGISQYF. The DNA for the CDR3 is TGTGCCAGCAGGCTCTCCGGGGGACTAGCGGGAGGAATCTCGCAGTATTTT.

The rearrangement links TRBV7-6 to TRBJ2-7; TRBD1 aligns across 7 bases. Germline trimming cut 5 bases from V and 5 bases from J; bases unmatched to any gene: 15. The CDR3 is 16 amino acids. Per germline, CDR1 SGHVS and CDR2 FNYEAQ. The CDR3 DNA follows: TGTGCCAGCAGCCCCTCCTCACAGGGGCGATTAGACGAGCAGTACTTC. It yields the protein CASSPSSQGRLDEQYF.

The gene calls are TRBV7-9 and TRBJ1-3; 11 bases agree with TRBD1. CDR1 SEHNR and CDR2 FQNEAQ come from the germline V gene (reference sequence). The CDR3 is made up of 15 amino acids. J was trimmed by 6 bases and V by 5 bases; bases with no gene match: 6. CDR3 sequence (DNA): TGTGCCAGCAGCGCGGGGACAGGGGGTGAAAACACCATATATTTT. Translated: CASSAGTGGENTIYF.

The genes are TRBV2 and TRBJ2-7, with D unclear. The CDR3 is 11 amino acids. Trimming pared 7 bases from V and 4 bases from J, leaving 8 bases between. Germline loops: CDR1 SNHLY, CDR2 FYNNEI. CDR3 sequence reads: CASTFKYEQYV. The CDR3 bases are TGTGCCAGCACCTTTAAATACGAGCAGTACGTC.

The chain joins TRBV10-3 to TRBJ2-7, with D possibly matching TRBD1 (6 bases). The V and J ends lost 7 bases and 0 bases respectively, with 13 bases between them. Germline CDR1 is ENHRY and CDR2 is SYGVKD. The CDR3 totals 14 residues. CDR3 amino acids: CAITGAGDSYEQYF. The CDR3 bases are TGTGCCATCACTGGCGCAGGGGACTCCTACGAGCAGTACTTC.